This entry features one T cell receptor (beta chain) sequence. The record originates from a study of control samples from healthy donors and cancer patients. Here immunoSEQ multiplex PCR was the method, and the copy in TCRdb shows in-frame clones only, minus some. This sample has about 92,000 clones, with 82% found just once. The CDR3 totals 12 residues. Trimming shortened V by 5 bases and J by 8 bases, and 12 bases separated the two germline ends. Germline V gene sequence: CDR1 MNHEY, CDR2 SVGEGT. The sequence came from a woman between 55 and 75 years old in good health. This chain links TRBV6-2 or TRBV6-3 with TRBJ1-2; no reliable D call. Sample: blood. CDR3 nucleotide sequence: TGTGCCAGCAGTGCCCACAGCTACGGCTACACCTTC. Translation: CASSAHSYGYTF.